This entry is about one TCR beta chain. Its antigen is not known. These data come from a study of shared clonotypes between healthy human individuals. General study points: Sharing of clonotypes among donors was expected to vary with sequencing depth.

V lost 0 bases, J lost 7 bases, and 6 bases stayed unmatched. In germline, CDR1 is SGDLS, CDR2 YYNGEE. There are 16 residues in the CDR3. At the deep level, the assay was run. The authors split each subset's genomic DNA evenly across several immunoSEQ plates. Source study methods: Because ImmunoSEQ provided only junction sequences with no quality scores, the filtering differed. Sequenced by immunoSEQ multiplex PCR; TCRdb stores in-frame clones only, minus some. The V and J calls and clone size are taken from that table; D and trimming were inferred from the DNA. The sample contains 450,000 to 500,000 clones, over 75% of which appear only once.

The origin of this receptor is a woman aged 40 to 49 in good health. Some clones in this sample may be carry-over from other donors' samples. The chain uses TRBV9 and TRBJ2-2; 10 bases are a match to TRBD2. The source material was PBMCs. In DNA form, the CDR3 reads TGTGCCAGCAGCGTAGTGGCTAGCGGGAGTGTCGGGGAGCTGTTTTTT. This encodes CASSVVASGSVGELFF. The complete variable domain, with remaining parts taken from reference TRBV9 and TRBJ2-2, reads DSGVTQTPKHLITATGQRVTLRCSPRSGDLSVYWYQQSLDQGLQFLIQYYNGEERAKGNILERFSAQQFPDLHSELNLSSLELGDSALYFCASSVVASGSVGELFFGEGSRLTVL.